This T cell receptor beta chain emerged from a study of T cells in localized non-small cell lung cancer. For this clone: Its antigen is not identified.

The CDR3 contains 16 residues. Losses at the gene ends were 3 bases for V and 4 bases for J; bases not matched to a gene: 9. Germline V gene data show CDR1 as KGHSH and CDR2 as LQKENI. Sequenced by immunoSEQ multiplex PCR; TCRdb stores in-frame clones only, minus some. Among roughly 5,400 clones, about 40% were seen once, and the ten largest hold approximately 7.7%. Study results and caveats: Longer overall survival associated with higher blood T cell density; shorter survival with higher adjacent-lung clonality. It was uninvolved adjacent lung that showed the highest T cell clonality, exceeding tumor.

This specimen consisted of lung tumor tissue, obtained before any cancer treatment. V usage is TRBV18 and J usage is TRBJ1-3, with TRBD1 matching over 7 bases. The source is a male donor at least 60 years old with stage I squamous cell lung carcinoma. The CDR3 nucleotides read TGTGCCAGCTCACCCTGGGACAGTTCGTCGGGAAACACCATATATTTT. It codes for CASSPWDSSSGNTIYF.